Presented here are 22 T cell receptor beta chains from one specimen sequenced in a study of blood T cell repertoires in COVID-19. Clones were sequenced by immunoSEQ multiplex PCR, and TCRdb holds only the in-frame ones, with some missing. The sample holds about 120,000 clones, about 85% seen once. Sequenced material: peripheral blood. The receptors shown here come from a man in his sixties with acute or convalescent COVID-19.

The genes are TRBV7-2 and TRBJ2-7; maybe TRBD2 (6 bases). From germline, CDR1 is SGHTA and CDR2 FQGNSA. V lost 2 bases and J 3 bases, leaving 14 bases between the germline ends. The CDR3 runs to 15 residues. In DNA form, the CDR3 reads TGTGCCAGCAGCTTAATGTCGGGAGTCGGCTACGAGCAGTACTTC. This codes for CASSLMSGVGYEQYF.

This chain links TRBV4-2 with TRBJ1-3; D call uncertain. Between the trimmed V and J ends, which lost 0 bases and 4 bases, there was a span of 16 bases. CDR3 length: 17 amino acids. Germline loops: CDR1 LGHNA, CDR2 YNFKEQ. The CDR3 DNA follows: TGTGCCAGCAGCCAAGATTCGAGGGAGTCGCTGGGAAACACCATATATTTT. Its translation: CASSQDSRESLGNTIYF.

The chain recombines TRBV5-6 with TRBJ1-3; possible D gene TRBD1, 5 bases. The germline gives CDR1 SGHDT, CDR2 YYEEEE. The length of the CDR3 is 15 residues. The V gene lost 2 bases and the J gene lost 0 bases, with 9 bases spanning the gap. DNA for the CDR3: TGTGCCAGCAGCTTCGGACACAGCTCTGGAAACACCATATATTTT. Protein sequence: CASSFGHSSGNTIYF.

J is TRBJ1-2 and V is TRBV3-1 (or the pseudogene TRBV3-2), with TRBD1 matching 8 bases. The germline gives CDR1 LGHDT, CDR2 YNNKEL (reference sequence). The CDR3 is 15 residues long. The V gene end was trimmed by 2 bases and the J gene end by 8 bases; junction bases not matched to a gene: 10. The CDR3 sequence: CASSQNGQGASGYTF. CDR3 sequence (DNA): TGTGCCAGCAGCCAAAACGGCCAGGGGGCGTCCGGCTACACCTTC.

This clone has a single count. The chain joins TRBV6-4 to TRBJ2-1, with 9 bases identical to TRBD2. CDR1 MRHNA and CDR2 SNTAGT come from the germline V gene. V was clipped by 4 bases and J by 9 bases; unmatched bases: 10. The CDR3 has 15 residues. DNA for the CDR3: TGTGCCAGCAGTGTGCGGGGGGGCTATGGTAGTGAGCAGTTCTTC. Its translation: CASSVRGGYGSEQFF.

This chain connects TRBV6-5 to TRBJ1-5; weak D call: TRBD1 (6 bases). Trimming left V 5 bases short and J 5 bases short, with 16 bases between. The CDR3 consists of 15 residues. Germline lookup yields CDR1 MNHEY and CDR2 SVGAGI. The CDR3 loop is CASSPSRGAHQPQHF. In DNA, the CDR3 is TGTGCCAGCAGTCCTTCTCGGGGGGCCCATCAGCCCCAGCATTTT.

This rearrangement joins TRBV6-5 to TRBJ2-1; TRBD1 agrees at 10 bases. The germline CDR1 and CDR2 sequences are MNHEY and SVGAGI. Unmatched junction bases numbered 2, after V lost 0 bases and J lost 6 bases. The CDR3 is 15 residues long. The CDR3 spells CASSYSGTGANEQFF. In DNA, the CDR3 is TGTGCCAGCAGTTACTCCGGGACAGGGGCCAATGAGCAGTTCTTC.

The DNA of the CDR3 is TGTGCCAGCAGCTTCGACTTGGCGGGAGGGCAGGATGAGCAGTACTTC. Translating it yields CASSFDLAGGQDEQYF. The chain has TRBV9 and TRBJ2-7; 9 nucleotides line up with TRBD2. Per germline, CDR1 SGDLS and CDR2 YYNGEE. J lost 7 bases, V lost 4 bases, and 15 bases had no gene match. CDR3 length: 16 residues.

This chain uses TRBV6-4 with TRBJ1-5, with 9 nucleotides matching TRBD1. Germline CDR1 and CDR2: MRHNA and SNTAGT. This CDR3 region has 15 residues. The V and J ends lost 6 bases and 4 bases, in that order; junction bases with no gene match: 7. The CDR3 bases are TGTGCCAGCAGGACTGGACAGGGGTATAATCAGCCCCAGCATTTT. This codes for CASRTGQGYNQPQHF.

As DNA, the CDR3 is TGTGCCAGCTGCGTGCGACCCCTTGACACGAGAACTGACTACAATGAGCAGTTCTTC. This encodes CASCVRPLDTRTDYNEQFF. The rearrangement uses TRBV28 and TRBJ2-1; D gene unclear. Trimming stripped 8 bases from V and 3 bases from J, with 29 bases between. Germline V gene sequence: CDR1 MDHEN, CDR2 SYDVKM. There are 19 residues in the CDR3.

The V call is TRBV7-8, the J call TRBJ2-5, with a possible D match to TRBD1 (6 bases). With 5 bases removed from V and 3 bases from J, the gap between germline ends came to 10 bases. There are 13 residues in the CDR3. Per the germline V gene, CDR1 is SGHVS and CDR2 is FQNEAQ. CDR3 sequence (DNA): TGTGCCAGCAGCGTAAACAGGGAAGAGACCCAGTACTTC. It specifies CASSVNREETQYF.

The CDR3 nucleotides are TGTGCCAGCAGTGAAGTCCTGGGAGCCATCACTGAAGCTTTCTTT. Its protein is CASSEVLGAITEAFF. The chain couples TRBV6-1 to TRBJ1-1; no clear D gene. The V end lost 1 base, the J end lost 4 bases, and 13 bases lay between the germline ends. This CDR3 is built from 15 residues. The germline CDR1 and CDR2 sequences are MNHNS and SASEGT.

This sequence joins TRBV19 and TRBJ2-1; weak D call: TRBD2 (6 bases). The CDR3 has 14 amino acids. V was trimmed by 6 bases and J by 1 base, leaving 10 bases between them. Germline loops: CDR1 LNHDA, CDR2 SQIVND (reference sequence). CDR3 protein: CASSLGLSYNEQFF. In nucleotides, the CDR3 is TGTGCCAGTAGCCTAGGACTATCCTACAATGAGCAGTTCTTC.

CDR3 coding DNA: TGTGCCACTTCGCCGGGACTTATCACAGATACGCAGTATTTT. It encodes CATSPGLITDTQYF. This chain joins TRBV3-1 (or the pseudogene TRBV3-2) and TRBJ2-3, with a weak D call TRBD2 (6 bases). This CDR3 is 14 amino acids long. The germline V gene encodes CDR1 LGHDT and CDR2 YNNKEL (reference sequence). V lost 10 bases to trimming and J lost 2 bases, with 16 bases between them.

V is TRBV7-2 and J is TRBJ2-7; 7 bases map to TRBD2. Germline CDR1 reads SGHTA; CDR2 reads FQGNSA. The CDR3 consists of 14 residues. V shed 5 bases and J 0 bases; nucleotides not matched to a gene: 4. Written as DNA, the CDR3 is TGTGCCAGCAGCCCTCCGGGGGGCTCCTACGAGCAGTACTTC. It is translated as CASSPPGGSYEQYF.

The chain has TRBV7-8 and TRBJ1-1, with 7 bases fitting TRBD1. After removal of 5 bases from V and 6 bases from J, the junction contained 15 bases not matched to a gene. The germline gives CDR1 SGHVS, CDR2 FQNEAQ. The CDR3 runs to 16 residues. The CDR3 loop reads CASSLLVDRANPEAFF. For the CDR3, the DNA is TGTGCCAGCAGCCTCTTGGTCGACAGGGCTAATCCTGAAGCTTTCTTT.

The genes are TRBV24-1 and TRBJ1-2; TRBD1 is a possible D gene (5 bases). The CDR3 totals 16 residues. Between the trimmed V and J ends, which lost 2 bases and 6 bases, there was a span of 18 bases. Looked up from germline, CDR1 is KGHDR and CDR2 is SFDVKD. The CDR3 protein is CATSDSLTGSENGYTF. The CDR3 DNA reads as TGTGCCACCAGTGATTCTTTAACAGGAAGCGAGAATGGCTACACCTTC.

The gene calls are TRBV19 and TRBJ1-5; D might be TRBD1 (5 bases). Germline V gene data show CDR1 as LNHDA and CDR2 as SQIVND (reference sequence). The V and J ends lost 6 bases and 7 bases respectively, with 10 bases between them. There are 12 residues in the CDR3. The CDR3 DNA is TGTGCCAGTAGCAGGGTGGGACAGCCCCAGCATTTT. Protein: CASSRVGQPQHF.

This sequence joins TRBV28 and TRBJ2-3; TRBD1 agrees at 7 bases. The CDR3 spans 14 residues. V lost 3 bases and J lost 4; bases outside the gene matches: 4. Per the germline V gene, CDR1 is MDHEN and CDR2 is SYDVKM. CDR3 bases: TGTGCCAGCAGTTTGGAGACAGGGCCAGATACGCAGTATTTT. Its translation is CASSLETGPDTQYF.

This chain links TRBV19 with TRBJ2-5; 10 positions agree with TRBD1. After removal of 11 bases from V and 3 bases from J, the junction contained 6 bases not matched to a gene. Germline CDR1 LNHDA, CDR2 SQIVND (reference sequence). The CDR3 consists of 13 residues. The CDR3 region is CASGTGDKETQYF. The CDR3 DNA reads TGTGCCTCCGGGACAGGGGATAAAGAGACCCAGTACTTC. Combining the CDR3 with reference TRBV19 and TRBJ2-5 gives the whole variable domain DGGITQSPKYLFRKEGQNVTLSCEQNLNHDAMYWYRQDPGQGLRLIYYSQIVNDFQKGDIAEGYSVSREKKESFPLTVTSAQKNPTAFYLCASGTGDKETQYFGPGTRLLVL.

DNA for the CDR3: TGTGCCTGGAGCCGACGGGCGGGAGACGGGGAGCTGTTTTTT. Protein: CAWSRRAGDGELFF. This chain connects TRBV30 to TRBJ2-2; 7 bases map to TRBD2. V dropped 3 bases and J dropped 7; count of bases not matched to a gene: 8. The germline V gene encodes CDR1 GTSNPN and CDR2 SVGIG (reference sequence). The CDR3 spans 14 residues.

The chain is built from TRBV7-2 and TRBJ1-5; D may be TRBD1 (6 bases). Deletions cut 5 bases from V and 0 bases from J, with 11 bases between. This CDR3 contains 15 residues. Germline assignment: CDR1 SGHTA and CDR2 FQGNSA. This CDR3 is CASSLRGDSNQPQHF. In DNA form, the CDR3 reads TGTGCCAGCAGCCTCAGGGGCGATAGCAATCAGCCCCAGCATTTT. Supplemented by reference TRBV7-2 and TRBJ1-5, the full variable domain reads GAGVSQSPSNKVTEKGKDVELRCDPISGHTALYWYRQSLGQGLEFLIYFQGNSAPDKSGLPSDRFSAERTGGSVSTLTIQRTQQEDSAVYLCASSLRGDSNQPQHFGDGTRLSIL.